This T cell receptor beta chain came from a study of CD8+ T cells in alopecia areata (dated by TCRdb to the late 2010s). Describing the broader study: In both human patients and the C3H/HeJ mouse model, the study applied high-throughput TCRbeta sequencing to look at T cell clonal expansion in alopecia areata. On the human side, TCRbeta sequencing was run on scalp tissue and on sorted CD4+ and CD8+ peripheral blood T cells from healthy controls and from alopecia areata patients with either patchy or totalis/universalis disease. Clonality in the scalp was compared among normal scalp (n=4), patchy alopecia areata scalp (n=8), and alopecia totalis/universalis scalp (n=8). The RNA source kit depended on sample type: the PAXgene miRNA kit for fixed scalp, the miRNeasy kit for PBMCs, and the RNeasy kit for mouse skin. TCRbeta CDR3 regions were amplified by immunoSEQ multiplex PCR with 35 Vbeta forward and 13 Jbeta reverse primers. Paper-wide results and their limitations: TCR sequences shared between patients were less clear than in mice, possibly partly because of HLA diversity in the patient population. Compared with normal scalp, lesional scalp had higher clonality and more expanded CD8+ clones, particularly in alopecia totalis/universalis, a pattern that suggests antigenic drive. Resident alphabeta T cells in normal human skin are also sequenced, complicating scalp TCR repertoire analysis, unlike mouse skin dominated by gammadelta T cells.

Taken from cysteine to phenylalanine, the CDR3 has 15 residues. The retained sequence is limited to the CDR3, 45 bases, with the frame set at the first base. The germline V gene encodes CDR1 SGHNT and CDR2 YYREEE (reference sequence). V and J are truncated by 4 bases and 1 base respectively, leaving an intervening sequence of 14 bases. Comments on this clone: Its antigen is unknown. Base qualities are not at hand, and no much larger clone is one base apart.

PBMCs were isolated by density centrifugation and stained for CD3, CD4 and CD8, after which CD4+ and CD8+ T cells were sorted on a FACSAria. Scalp biopsies and blood samples were provided by unaffected controls. The receptor library was made with the immunoSEQ multiplex PCR assay. RNA was extracted from all samples and reverse transcribed into cDNA as template for TCR sequencing. First-strand cDNA was synthesized with SuperScript III using a 2:1 mix of oligo-dT and random hexamers. A synthetic immune receptor repertoire was used to measure amplification bias, and any remaining bias was corrected computationally. Under the source paper's analysis protocol: After raw reads were preprocessed to remove errors, the CDR3 was defined following IMGT conventions as running from the conserved cysteine to phenylalanine. Clonality was computed as 1 minus the Shannon entropy, with the entropy normalized by log2 of the number of productive unique TCRs. Whether scalp clones were CD4 or CD8 was inferred by matching scalp TCRbeta sequences against CD4 and CD8 repertoires sorted from blood. The source is immuneACCESS, and TCRdb retained only in-frame sequences with V and J called. Part of the clones is not carried over; for the studies checked, unresolved V genes explain less than half of this, and the remainder is unexplained. V, J and clone size derive from that table, while D and trimming were established from the DNA sequence. The sample includes more than 90,000 clones, with less than 70% observed a single time. Around 2.8% of the sample lies in the top ten.

The clonotype comes from a human donor in good health. The sequencing input was CD4+ T cells sorted from blood. The chain uses TRBV5-4 and TRBJ2-5; TRBD2 is a possible D gene, resting on 5 matching bases. The CDR3 has the sequence CASSKDGVSQETQYF. The base sequence is TGTGCCAGCAGCAAGGACGGGGTTTCCCAAGAGACCCAGTACTTC.